Below, one T cell receptor beta chain is given with its context. Pooling covered second doses at about 4 or about 12 weeks. V shed 2 bases and J shed 7 bases, with 11 bases lying between them. Germline assignment: CDR1 GTSNPN and CDR2 SVGIG (reference sequence). This CDR3 contains 12 residues. The sample originates from a study of T cell responses to AZD1222 COVID-19 vaccine. The data were produced by immunoSEQ multiplex PCR, yet TCRdb's version contains in-frame clones alone and is incomplete. The sample gives some 150,000 clones, more than 70% of which show up once; around 3.1% is in the top ten. The source is an adult who received the AZD1222 COVID-19 vaccine. Specimen: peripheral blood, collected 28 days after the second AZD1222 dose. The chain is built from TRBV30 and TRBJ1-2; D gene uncertain. The CDR3 region has the DNA TGTGCCTGGAGTTCCGGGAGTGCTGGCTACACCTTC. Amino acids: CAWSSGSAGYTF. Variable domain in full (rest from reference TRBV30 and TRBJ1-2): SQTIHQWPATLVQPVGSPLSLECTVEGTSNPNLYWYRQAAGRGLQLLFYSVGIGQISSEVPQNLSASRPQDRQFILSSKKLLLSDSGFYLCAWSSGSAGYTFGSGTRLTVV.